This T cell receptor (beta chain) was identified in a study of blood T cell repertoires in COVID-19. About the research overall: Collection of acute and convalescent COVID-19 samples took place in the United States, Italy and Spain. Sources were T cells, B-cell-depleted T cells, or PBMCs; the material itself was cDNA or gDNA.

CDR1 and CDR2 from the germline V gene are MNHGY and SVAAGI. V lost 2 bases and J lost 0, with 28 bases in between. CDR3 length: 21 residues. Original data processing: Estimated nucleated cell counts came from reference gene primer amplification. The method was immunoSEQ multiplex PCR; TCRdb's version includes in-frame clones alone and lacks a portion of them. The V and J calls and clone size are taken from that table; D and trimming were inferred from the DNA. The sample records 240,000 or so clones, approximately 84% being singletons. The clonotype was recovered from a woman older than 75 with acute or convalescent COVID-19. The rearrangement joins TRBV6-9 to TRBJ1-2; D unclear. Sequenced input: peripheral blood. The CDR3 DNA sequence: TGTGCCAGCAGTTATACGGAAAACCTCCACAAAAGCGTCCTAGCTAACTATGGCTACACCTTC. Encoded protein: CASSYTENLHKSVLANYGYTF.